This T cell receptor beta chain was captured in a study of CD8 T cells in ankylosing spondylitis. In making TCR beta libraries, quantitative 5'-RACE with molecular barcodes was used. One entry per CDR3 protein results from TCRdb running MiXCR on the 5' RACE reads. The repertoire has 150,000 to 200,000 distinct CDR3 sequences, approximately 10% of them found once; the top ten carry roughly 28%. Study-wide results and limits: It appeared that ankylosing spondylitis blood was characterized by a TCR beta motif of seven or eight highly homologous variants. Disease-linked clones proved CD8+ and comparatively uncommon in peripheral blood. Matched ankylosing spondylitis synovial fluid reportedly showed significant enrichment of disease-linked clones.

In its sample, this clonotype was seen many times. The antigen is undetermined. The sequencing input was blood, either unsorted or a sorted T cell fraction (not recorded which). The sequence was collected from a male donor with ankylosing spondylitis or in good health (not recorded which).

The CDR3 bases are TGTGCCAGCAGAGCGACAGGCTATAGCAATCAGCCCCAGCATTTT. Its translation is CASRATGYSNQPQHF. The chain couples TRBV6-1 to TRBJ1-5, with D tentatively TRBD1 (6 bases). The CDR3 has 15 amino acids. Trimming pared 6 bases from V and 0 bases from J, leaving 12 bases between. The V gene's germline CDR1 is MNHNS and CDR2 SASEGT.